This entry concerns a single T cell receptor beta chain. Antigen specificity is unknown. Treatment described: around 19 received Ad26.COV2.S at low or high dose, single or two shots; several received placebo; per-sample allocation not given. Sampling was done on day 63 after the first vaccine or placebo injection. This Boston cohort included adults aged 18-55 years. V lost 3 bases and J lost 4, with 6 bases in between. Germline V gives CDR1 LGHNA, CDR2 YSLEER. This CDR3 spans 12 amino acids. The data belong to a study of Ad26.COV2.S vaccination and SARS-CoV-2 variants. Study background: Intramuscular Ad26.COV2.S at 5x10^10 or 1x10^11 viral particles.

Overall study results and limits: Vaccinees showed greater spike-specific TCR breadth than placebo recipients.

Here immunoSEQ multiplex PCR was the method, and the copy in TCRdb shows in-frame clones only, minus some. The repertoire holds about 680,000 clones, with around 92% as singletons. This rearrangement joins TRBV4-3 to TRBJ1-2, with a weak D call TRBD1 (5 bases). The TCR originated in a person between 18 and 65 years old who received the Ad26.COV2.S COVID-19 vaccine or a placebo. This specimen consisted of peripheral blood, obtained in a trial of Ad26.COV2.S vaccine versus placebo. In nucleotides, the CDR3 is TGCGCCAGCAGCCAGGGGACCTATGGCTACACCTTC. It specifies CASSQGTYGYTF.